This T cell receptor beta chain was captured by sequencing in a study of shared clonotypes between healthy human individuals. Study details: Contributing individuals were a couple of females and a few males aged 18 to 49. Each donor contributed plates that comprised three CD4 naive, three CD4 memory, two CD8 naive and one CD8 memory.

From germline, CDR1 is MNHNS and CDR2 SASEGT. Trimming removed 2 bases from V and 2 bases from J; junction bases left unmatched: 8. The CDR3 loop spans 17 amino acids. Investigators spread the genomic DNA of each subset evenly over several immunoSEQ plates. The protocol was immunoSEQ multiplex PCR, while the TCRdb copy is restricted to in-frame clones and leaves out a portion. Altogether over a million clones are present, 97% to 99% being singletons, with the ten largest covering approximately 0.4%. Notes on the study in general: The genetic and exposure-history diversity represented was limited by few donors.

To note about this clone: The antigen remains undetermined.

Sequenced input: naive CD4+ T cells sorted from blood. Subset noted: CD45RA+ positively selected. The chain couples TRBV6-1 to TRBJ2-2; 7 positions agree with TRBD2. The receptor's source is a man younger than 40 in good health. The CDR3 coding sequence is TGTGCCAGCAGTGAATCGGGGAGCGGGGCAAACACCGGGGAGCTGTTTTTT. It translates to CASSESGSGANTGELFF.